The sequence of this T cell receptor (beta chain) was determined in a study of CD8 T cells in Susac syndrome. Study summary: The Susac syndrome patients that were sequenced included over 5 with active disease and roughly 8 in remission. Patients with Susac syndrome were therapy-naive, on corticosteroids, or on intravenous immunoglobulin alone at the time that blood was drawn.

CDR1 SNHLY and CDR2 FYNNEI come from the germline V gene. Deletions cut 4 bases from V and 0 bases from J, with 15 bases between. The CDR3 loop spans 16 amino acids. It was negative isolation that provided the CD8+ and CD4+ T cells, whereas TEMRA cells were enriched by FACS. The authors reverse transcribed roughly 0.5 to 1 ug RNA with random hexamers. Coverage of TCR beta CDR3 amplification by immunoSEQ multiplex PCR extended to 54 Vbeta and 13 Jbeta. TCRdb re-called the immunoSEQ multiplex PCR reads with MiXCR, one entry per CDR3 protein. There are roughly 190,000 distinct CDR3 sequences in the sample; roughly 91% occur only once, and over 0.075% lies in the top ten.

The chain recombines TRBV2 with TRBJ1-2, with D possibly being TRBD1 (5 bases). This TCR was recovered from a human donor with Susac syndrome. The specimen was CD4+ T cells from PBMCs. The CDR3 spells CASSGGEVGSNYGYTF. CDR3 coding DNA: TGTGCCAGCAGTGGGGGGGAGGTCGGGTCTAACTATGGCTACACCTTC.